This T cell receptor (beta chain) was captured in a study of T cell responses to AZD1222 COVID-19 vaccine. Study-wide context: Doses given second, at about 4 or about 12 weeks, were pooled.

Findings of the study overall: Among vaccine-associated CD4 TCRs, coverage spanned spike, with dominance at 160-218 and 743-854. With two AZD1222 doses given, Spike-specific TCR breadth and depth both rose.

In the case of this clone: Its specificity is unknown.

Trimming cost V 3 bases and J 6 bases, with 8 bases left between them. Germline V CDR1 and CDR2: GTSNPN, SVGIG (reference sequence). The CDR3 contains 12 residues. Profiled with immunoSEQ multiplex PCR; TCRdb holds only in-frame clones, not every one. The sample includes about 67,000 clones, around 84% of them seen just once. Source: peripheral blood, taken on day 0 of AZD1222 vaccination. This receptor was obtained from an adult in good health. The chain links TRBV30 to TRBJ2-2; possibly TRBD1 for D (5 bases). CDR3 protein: CAWSRAAGELFF. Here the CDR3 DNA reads TGTGCCTGGAGCAGGGCCGCCGGGGAGCTGTTTTTT.